Listed here are 5 T cell receptor beta chains from one sample, sequenced in a study of blood T cell repertoires in COVID-19. Method: immunoSEQ multiplex PCR; TCRdb's copy keeps in-frame clones and lacks some. The sample holds some 300,000 clones; 88% are singletons and the top ten take 2% to 2.5%. The sample consisted of PBMCs or T cells enriched from blood (not recorded which). Receptors were obtained from a woman aged 55-70 years in a cohort exposed to, infected with or recovered from COVID-19 (not recorded which).

The chain couples TRBV28 to TRBJ2-7; D is unclear. In germline, CDR1 is MDHEN, CDR2 SYDVKM. This CDR3 contains 15 residues. The V gene lost 7 bases and the J gene lost 6 bases, with 22 bases spanning the gap. The CDR3 coding sequence is TGTGCCAGCACCATACGAGGTACACGGTTGGGCGAGCAGTACTTC. It is translated as CASTIRGTRLGEQYF. Based on the CDR3 plus reference TRBV28 and TRBJ2-7, the full variable domain is DVKVTQSSRYLVKRTGEKVFLECVQDMDHENMFWYRQDPGLGLRLIYFSYDVKMKEKGDIPEGYSVSREKKERFSLILESASTNQTSMYLCASTIRGTRLGEQYFGPGTRLTVT.

This clone was seen a single time. The genes are TRBV2 and TRBJ2-5; a weak D match, TRBD1 (6 bases). Germline loops: CDR1 SNHLY, CDR2 FYNNEI. The V end was cut by 8 bases, the J end by 3 bases, with 16 bases between. The CDR3 is 14 amino acids. The CDR3 protein is CASWGPPDEETQYF. CDR3 sequence (DNA): TGTGCCAGCTGGGGGCCCCCCGACGAAGAGACCCAGTACTTC.

CDR3 in amino acids: CASSLVGGMNTEAFF. The CDR3, as DNA: TGTGCCAGCAGCCTAGTCGGAGGGATGAACACTGAAGCTTTCTTT. V and J are TRBV6-5 and TRBJ1-1; D is ambiguous. CDR1 MNHEY and CDR2 SVGAGI come from the germline V gene. With 6 bases removed from V and 0 bases from J, the gap between germline ends came to 14 bases. CDR3 length equals 15 residues.

About this clone: Sequence at one end of the junction differs from germline and may be a read error. The chain recombines TRBV6-2 or TRBV6-3 with TRBJ1-2, with no clear D. Germline V gives CDR1 MNHEY, CDR2 SVGEGT. The CDR3 has 12 residues. The CDR3 protein is CASSYSSRGSAF. Here the CDR3 DNA reads TGTGCCAGCAGTTACTCGAGCCGGGGTAGCGCCTTC.

In its sample, this clone was seen once. The chain is built from TRBV10-1 and TRBJ2-2; 10 positions agree with TRBD2. The V gene end was trimmed by 3 bases and the J gene end by 0 bases; junction bases not matched to a gene: 7. The CDR3 covers 18 residues. Germline V gene sequence: CDR1 WNHNN, CDR2 SYGVQD (reference sequence). CDR3 protein: CASSDKREGLPNTGELFF. CDR3 coding DNA: TGCGCCAGCAGTGACAAGCGGGAGGGCCTACCGAACACCGGGGAGCTGTTTTTT.